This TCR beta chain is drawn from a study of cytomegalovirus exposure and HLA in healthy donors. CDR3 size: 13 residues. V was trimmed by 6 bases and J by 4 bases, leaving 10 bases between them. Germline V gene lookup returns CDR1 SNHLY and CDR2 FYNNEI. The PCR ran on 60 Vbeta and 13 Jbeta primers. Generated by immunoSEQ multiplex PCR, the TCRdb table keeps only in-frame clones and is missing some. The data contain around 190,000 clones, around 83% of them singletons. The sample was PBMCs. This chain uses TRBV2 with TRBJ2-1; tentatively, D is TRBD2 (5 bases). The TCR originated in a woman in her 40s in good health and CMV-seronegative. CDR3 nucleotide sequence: TGTGCCAGCAGGGGAGAACTTTACAATGAGCAGTTCTTC. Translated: CASRGELYNEQFF.